Below are 28 T cell receptor beta chains sequenced from a single sample in a study of shared clonotypes between healthy human individuals. This table comes from immunoSEQ multiplex PCR, and its TCRdb copy is limited to in-frame clones, with some not included. The table has roughly 1,000,000 clones, roughly 74% seen once. Input material: memory CD4+ T cells from PBMCs. Indicated subset: CD45RA-negative fraction. All receptors derive from a man younger than 30 in good health. Some clones in this sample may be carry-over from other donors' samples.

The V call is TRBV7-7, the J call TRBJ2-1; D call uncertain. This CDR3 has 14 amino acids. Trimming shortened V by 3 bases and J by 6 bases, and 12 bases separated the two germline ends. Germline assignment: CDR1 SSHAT and CDR2 FNYEAQ (reference sequence). DNA of the CDR3: TGTGCCAGCAGCTTGGGCGGCGTGGGCAATGAGCAGTTCTTC. Protein sequence: CASSLGGVGNEQFF.

The chain is built from TRBV27 and TRBJ2-2; D uncertain. V lost 8 bases and J lost 1, with 14 bases in between. Germline V gene lookup returns CDR1 MNHEY and CDR2 SMNVEV (reference sequence). This CDR3 is built from 15 residues. As DNA, the CDR3 is TGTGCCAGCCACCCTCAGTCCAGGAACACCGGGGAGCTGTTTTTT. Translating it yields CASHPQSRNTGELFF.

The CDR3 nucleotides read TGTGCCTGGATAGTCTATGGCTACACCTTC. This translates into CAWIVYGYTF. This chain uses TRBV30 with TRBJ1-2, with no clear D. The CDR3 totals 10 residues. CDR1 and CDR2 (germline): GTSNPN, SVGIG (reference sequence). The ends were cut back, 4 bases at V and 4 bases at J, with 4 bases in the middle.

CDR3 in DNA: TGCGCCAGCAGCTTCTACAGAGCCTCCTACAATGAGCAGTTCTTC. Translating gives CASSFYRASYNEQFF. V is TRBV5-1 and J is TRBJ2-1; D is uncertain. V was clipped by 2 bases and J by 0 bases, with 9 bases between them. CDR1 is SGHRS and CDR2 is YFSETQ in the germline V gene. CDR3 length: 15 residues.

The chain combines TRBV6-5 with TRBJ1-4; D might be TRBD1 (5 bases). Trimming removed 2 bases from V and 7 bases from J, with 14 bases in between. Germline loops: CDR1 MNHEY, CDR2 SVGAGI. The CDR3 runs 15 residues. In DNA, the CDR3 is TGTGCCAGCAGTTACGGATCCGGGGCGGGTGAAAAACTGTTTTTT. Its protein product is CASSYGSGAGEKLFF.

The V gene is TRBV6-6, the J gene TRBJ2-7, with TRBD1 identical over 12 bases. The V segment lost 6 bases and the J segment 4 bases; nucleotides outside the gene matches: 7. CDR1 is MNHNY, CDR2 SVGAGI, per germline (reference sequence). The CDR3 covers 15 residues. Written as DNA, the CDR3 is TGTGCCAGCAGGTCCGGGACAGGGGGCAAATACGAGCAGTACTTC. Translation: CASRSGTGGKYEQYF.

The chain carries TRBV27 and TRBJ1-5, with 11 bases matching TRBD1. After removal of 5 bases from V and 2 bases from J, the junction contained 5 bases not matched to a gene. The CDR3 covers 16 residues. The germline V gene encodes CDR1 MNHEY and CDR2 SMNVEV (reference sequence). CDR3 sequence: CASSTRTGGGNQPQHF. CDR3 in DNA: TGTGCCAGCAGTACTAGGACAGGGGGCGGCAATCAGCCCCAGCATTTT.

The table lists this clone with a few counts. This chain links TRBV5-1 with TRBJ2-7; D uncertain. Deletions cut 2 bases from V and 5 bases from J, with 14 bases between. Germline values: CDR1 SGHRS, CDR2 YFSETQ. The CDR3 is 14 residues long. CDR3 residues: CASSFGLPVDEQYF. DNA of the CDR3: TGCGCCAGCAGCTTCGGGCTACCTGTCGACGAGCAGTACTTC.

The chain links TRBV30 to TRBJ2-3; 14 nucleotides agree with TRBD2. V was clipped by 5 bases and J by 6 bases; unmatched bases: 7. The CDR3 runs to 15 residues. The germline V gene encodes CDR1 GTSNPN and CDR2 SVGIG (reference sequence). The CDR3 sequence is CAWDRLAGGGDTQYF. The DNA for the CDR3 is TGTGCCTGGGACCGACTAGCGGGAGGGGGCGATACGCAGTATTTT.

The chain carries TRBV20-1 and TRBJ2-7, with D perhaps TRBD2 (5 bases). V dropped 5 bases and J dropped 2 bases, with 7 bases sitting between them. CDR1 and CDR2 (germline): DFQATT, SNEGSKA (reference sequence). The CDR3 contains 11 residues. The CDR3 nucleotides are TGCAGTGCTCCTAGCACCTACGAGCAGTACTTC. Translating it yields CSAPSTYEQYF.

This chain uses TRBV11-1 with TRBJ2-1; maybe TRBD2 (5 bases). The germline CDR1 and CDR2 sequences are SGHAT and FQDESV (reference sequence). CDR3 size: 15 residues. The V end lost 5 bases, the J end lost 3 bases, and 14 bases lay between the germline ends. CDR3 in DNA: TGTGCCAGCAGCATAATCGGACTTGGCTACAATGAGCAGTTCTTC. It yields the protein CASSIIGLGYNEQFF.

This clone was recorded only once. The genes are TRBV2 and TRBJ2-3, with a weak D call TRBD2 (6 bases). The CDR3 spans 15 residues. Trimming left V 6 bases short and J 0 bases short, with 13 bases between. The V gene's germline CDR1 is SNHLY and CDR2 FYNNEI. Here the CDR3 DNA reads TGTGCCAGCAGCATTAGCGGCACTAGCACAGATACGCAGTATTTT. This sequence encodes CASSISGTSTDTQYF.

The chain couples TRBV7-6 to TRBJ2-3; no reliable D call. The CDR3 extends over 14 amino acids. V lost 2 bases and J 5 bases, leaving 11 bases between the germline ends. Germline CDR1 is SGHVS and CDR2 is FNYEAQ. CDR3 bases: TGTGCCAGCAGCTTATCCTGGCGAAAAGATACGCAGTATTTT. It is translated as CASSLSWRKDTQYF.

The chain uses TRBV7-3 and TRBJ1-5; no reliable D call. CDR1 and CDR2 (germline): SGHTA, FQGTGA. The V end was cut by 5 bases, the J end by 7 bases, with 12 bases between. The CDR3 extends over 13 amino acids. CDR3 coding DNA: TGTGCCAGCAGCACCCCTTTTCGCCAGCCCCAGCATTTT. Its protein is CASSTPFRQPQHF.

This chain joins TRBV6-1 and TRBJ1-4, with D unclear. The ends were cut back, 2 bases at V and 7 bases at J, with 14 bases in the middle. CDR3 length: 15 amino acids. Looked up from germline, CDR1 is MNHNS and CDR2 is SASEGT. CDR3 coding DNA: TGTGCCAGCAGTGAATTACTGAGACCATTTGAAAAACTGTTTTTT. It yields the protein CASSELLRPFEKLFF.

Details on this clone: Other DNA sequences in this specimen translate into the identical CDR3. This rearrangement joins TRBV5-1 to TRBJ1-5; no clear D. The CDR3 is made up of 14 amino acids. Per the germline V gene, CDR1 is SGHRS and CDR2 is YFSETQ. Trimming removed 2 bases from V and 2 bases from J, with 8 bases in between. CDR3 sequence reads: CASSLGTGNQPQHF. The CDR3 DNA reads as TGCGCCAGCAGCTTAGGTACGGGCAATCAGCCCCAGCATTTT.

V usage is TRBV14 and J usage is TRBJ2-7, with 7 bases matching TRBD2. V lost 4 bases to trimming and J lost 4 bases; unmatched junction nucleotides: 7. In germline, CDR1 is SGHDN, CDR2 FVKESK. CDR3 length: 14 amino acids. In DNA form, the CDR3 reads TGTGCCAGCAGCCTAGTGGGAGGGCCTTACGAGCAGTACTTC. Amino acids: CASSLVGGPYEQYF.

The rearrangement joins TRBV2 to TRBJ1-1; TRBD1 matches at 7 bases. Unmatched junction bases numbered 10, after V lost 8 bases and J lost 4 bases. CDR3 length: 14 residues. The germline CDR1 and CDR2 sequences are SNHLY and FYNNEI. The CDR3 region is CASRLPQGRTEAFF. In DNA, the CDR3 is TGTGCCAGCCGACTTCCACAGGGGCGCACTGAAGCTTTCTTT.

The rearrangement uses TRBV2 and TRBJ2-2; unclear D gene. The ends were cut back, 0 bases at V and 4 bases at J, with 6 bases in the middle. Germline V gives CDR1 SNHLY, CDR2 FYNNEI. The CDR3 sequence is 14 residues long. CDR3 coding DNA: TGTGCCAGCAGTGAAGCGAGCCGCACCGGGGAGCTGTTTTTT. Its protein product is CASSEASRTGELFF.

Here the CDR3 reads CATRQGSGSGNTIYF. In nucleotides, the CDR3 is TGTGCCACCCGACAAGGCTCTGGCTCTGGAAACACCATATATTTT. The chain recombines TRBV10-3 with TRBJ1-3; D remains unclear. The CDR3 sequence is 15 residues long. The germline V and J ends were trimmed by 10 bases and 0 bases, with 16 bases remaining between them. Germline V gene data show CDR1 as ENHRY and CDR2 as SYGVKD.

The rearrangement joins TRBV7-3 to TRBJ2-4, with 9 bases fitting TRBD1. The CDR3 is made up of 14 amino acids. Germline V gene sequence: CDR1 SGHTA, CDR2 FQGTGA. The J segment lost 11 bases and the V segment lost 1 base, leaving 6 bases of the junction unmatched. The CDR3 spells CASSLRGQGFVQYF. CDR3 nucleotide sequence: TGTGCCAGCAGCTTAAGGGGACAGGGTTTCGTTCAGTACTTC. Filled out from reference TRBV7-3 and TRBJ2-4, the complete variable domain reads GAGVSQTPSNKVTEKGKYVELRCDPISGHTALYWYRQSLGQGPEFLIYFQGTGAADDSGLPNDRFFAVRPEGSVSTLKIQRTERGDSAVYLCASSLRGQGFVQYFGAGTRLSVL.

The chain combines TRBV4-2 with TRBJ1-1; D call uncertain. CDR3 size: 15 residues. V was clipped by 1 base and J by 3 bases, with 12 bases between them. CDR1 LGHNA and CDR2 YNFKEQ come from the germline V gene. The CDR3 region has the DNA TGTGCCAGCAGCCAAGCGGCGCCCCCGGACACTGAAGCTTTCTTT. Residues: CASSQAAPPDTEAFF.

This chain joins TRBV5-1 and TRBJ2-3; TRBD2 agrees at 8 bases. From germline, CDR1 is SGHRS and CDR2 YFSETQ. V trimming: 4 bases; J trimming: 3 bases; junction bases outside the gene matches: 10. This CDR3 comprises 16 residues. CDR3 region: CASSRRQAGGTDTQYF. The CDR3 DNA follows: TGCGCCAGCAGCCGACGTCAGGCGGGAGGTACAGATACGCAGTATTTT.

The chain carries TRBV28 and TRBJ2-2; D is unresolved. V was pared by 7 bases and J by 0 bases, with 0 bases between. This CDR3 has 11 residues. In germline, CDR1 is MDHEN, CDR2 SYDVKM. CDR3 sequence reads: CASTNTGELFF. The DNA of the CDR3 is TGTGCCAGCACGAACACCGGGGAGCTGTTTTTT.

The count of this clone is one. V gene TRBV5-1 combines with J gene TRBJ2-3; either TRBD1 or TRBD2 may supply D (5 bases each). Trimming pared 3 bases from V and 4 bases from J, leaving 15 bases between. The CDR3 loop spans 15 amino acids. Germline lookup yields CDR1 SGHRS and CDR2 YFSETQ. The CDR3 here is CASSSLRGRADTQYF. The CDR3 nucleotides read TGCGCCAGCAGCTCCCTACGGGGACGCGCAGATACGCAGTATTTT.

Turning to this clone: The junction shows a germline mismatch at one end, possibly a read error. The V gene is TRBV15, the J gene TRBJ2-7; 7 bases fit TRBD1. The CDR3 is made up of 14 amino acids. CDR1 LNHNV and CDR2 YYDKDF come from the germline V gene (reference sequence). This chain's CDR3 is CATSRGDRTYGQYF. CDR3 bases: TGTGCCACCAGCAGAGGGGACAGAACCTACGGGCAGTACTTC.

This clone was seen a few times. The V gene is TRBV18, the J gene TRBJ1-1; D might be TRBD1 (5 bases). Trimming took off 3 bases at V and 10 bases at J, with 12 bases between the two ends. Germline V gene lookup returns CDR1 KGHSH and CDR2 LQKENI. This CDR3 is 12 amino acids long. The CDR3 bases are TGTGCCAGCTCACCGGACAAGTCGCCAGCTTTCTTT. Residues: CASSPDKSPAFF. Supplemented by reference TRBV18 and TRBJ1-1, the full variable domain reads NAGVMQNPRHLVRRRGQEARLRCSPMKGHSHVYWYRQLPEEGLKFMVYLQKENIIDESGMPKERFSAEFPKEGPSILRIQQVVRGDSAAYFCASSPDKSPAFFGQGTRLTVV.

The chain carries TRBV29-1 and TRBJ2-3, with TRBD2 as a possible D gene (6 bases). The germline V gene has CDR1 SQVTM and CDR2 ANQGSEA. The CDR3 totals 13 residues. The germline V and J ends were trimmed by 7 bases and 1 base, with 12 bases remaining between them. In nucleotides, the CDR3 is TGCAGCGCGCTTTGGGGGGGCACAGATACGCAGTATTTT. The encoded protein is CSALWGGTDTQYF.